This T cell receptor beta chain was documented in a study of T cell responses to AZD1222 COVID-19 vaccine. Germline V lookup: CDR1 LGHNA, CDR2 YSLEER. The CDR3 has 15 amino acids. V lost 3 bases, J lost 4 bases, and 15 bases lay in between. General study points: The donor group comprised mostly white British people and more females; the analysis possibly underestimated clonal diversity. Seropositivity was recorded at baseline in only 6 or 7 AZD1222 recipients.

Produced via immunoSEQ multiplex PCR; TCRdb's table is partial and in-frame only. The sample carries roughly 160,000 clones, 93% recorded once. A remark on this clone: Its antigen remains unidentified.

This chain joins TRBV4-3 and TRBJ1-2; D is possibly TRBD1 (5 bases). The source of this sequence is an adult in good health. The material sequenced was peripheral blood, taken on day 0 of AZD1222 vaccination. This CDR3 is CASSQAWGAGYGYTF. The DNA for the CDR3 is TGCGCCAGCAGCCAGGCCTGGGGCGCGGGCTATGGCTACACCTTC.